This T cell receptor beta chain was found in a study of molecular identifiers for immune sequencing clone quantification. This clonotype was picked up a small number of times. Naive CD8 T cells were sorted, and the gate applied was CD8+CD4-CCR7+CD45RA+. With listed TCR primers and previously described methods, bulk TCR libraries were prepared. From the PCR reads, TCRdb called clonotypes with MiXCR, one entry per CDR3 protein. The table has more than 450,000 distinct CDR3 sequences, about a fifth seen once. The germline V gene has CDR1 SEHNR and CDR2 FQNEAQ (reference sequence). Trimming cost V 5 bases and J 5 bases, with 13 bases left between them. The length of the CDR3 is 13 residues.

The chain uses TRBV7-9 and TRBJ2-7; tentatively, D is TRBD1 or TRBD2 (6 bases each). This clonotype was obtained from a human donor in good health. Some libraries in this study had Jurkat cell RNA spiked in. The specimen sequenced was naive CD8+ T cells from blood, with Jurkat cell RNA spiked in. Sample subset: FACS-sorted CD8+CD4-CCR7+CD45RA+ naive T cells. In nucleotides, the CDR3 is TGTGCCAGCAGCATTGGGGGGCTCGACGAGCAGTACTTC. Encoded protein: CASSIGGLDEQYF.